The 8 T cell receptor beta chains presented below share a single source sample, sequenced in a study of neoadjuvant anti-PD-1 for oral cavity cancer. TCRdb's table, derived via immunoSEQ multiplex PCR, lists solely in-frame clones and lacks some. In the table there are fewer than 40,000 clones, around nine tenths of which are singletons. Here the sequenced sample was PBMCs, taken before nivolumab (anti-PD-1) treatment. These receptors were taken from a person aged 35 to 85 with oral cavity squamous cell carcinoma.

This chain connects TRBV7-2 to TRBJ2-1; no firm D call. This CDR3 comprises 15 residues. Germline V CDR1 and CDR2: SGHTA, FQGNSA. V was shortened by 5 bases and J by 9 bases, with 20 bases between the two germline ends. The CDR3 spells CASSPSTQPTFEQFF. The CDR3 DNA is TGTGCCAGCAGCCCGAGCACCCAGCCTACATTTGAGCAGTTCTTC.

V usage is TRBV5-6 and J usage is TRBJ1-5; weak D call: TRBD1 (5 bases). V was pared by 1 base and J by 5 bases, with 13 bases between. This CDR3 comprises 15 residues. Germline CDR1 and CDR2: SGHDT and YYEEEE. This CDR3 is CASSLQGTRHQPQHF. Here the CDR3 DNA reads TGTGCCAGCAGCTTGCAGGGAACTCGGCATCAGCCCCAGCATTTT.

J is TRBJ2-1 and V is TRBV5-1, with 9 nucleotides matching TRBD1. V lost 4 bases, J lost 2 bases, and 4 bases stayed unmatched. The CDR3 is 15 residues long. Germline V gene lookup returns CDR1 SGHRS and CDR2 YFSETQ. The CDR3 coding sequence is TGCGCCAGCAGCCCAGGACAGGGGCCCTACAATGAGCAGTTCTTC. Amino acid sequence: CASSPGQGPYNEQFF.

The chain employs TRBV5-1 and TRBJ1-4, with TRBD1 matching over 7 bases. The CDR3 is 17 amino acids. Germline trimming cut 3 bases from V and 4 bases from J; bases unmatched to any gene: 12. Germline V gene sequence: CDR1 SGHRS, CDR2 YFSETQ. The CDR3 DNA sequence: TGCGCCAGCAGCTCCACAACAGGGGTGCAGGGTAATGAAAAACTGTTTTTT. It is translated as CASSSTTGVQGNEKLFF.

The rearrangement links TRBV7-9 to TRBJ2-1; possible D gene TRBD2, 6 bases. This CDR3 contains 15 residues. The V and J ends lost 4 bases and 3 bases respectively, with 13 bases between them. Germline-derived CDR1 and CDR2 are SEHNR and FQNEAQ (reference sequence). The CDR3 region has the DNA TGTGCCAGCAGCTCAAGACTAGTTCGCTACAATGAGCAGTTCTTC. This encodes CASSSRLVRYNEQFF. Full variable domain (remainder filled in from reference TRBV7-9 and TRBJ2-1): DTGVSQNPRHKITKRGQNVTFRCDPISEHNRLYWYRQTLGQGPEFLTYFQNEAQLEKSRLLSDRFSAERPKGSFSTLEIQRTEQGDSAMYLCASSSRLVRYNEQFFGPGTRLTVL.

The chain combines TRBV7-6 with TRBJ1-5; no reliable D call. The germline gives CDR1 SGHVS, CDR2 FNYEAQ. Trimming removed 1 base from V and 7 bases from J, with 17 bases in between. This CDR3 has 16 residues. The CDR3 nucleotides are TGTGCCAGCAGCTTAGGCTCTGCCACTCCAAGACAGCCCCAGCATTTT. Its translation: CASSLGSATPRQPQHF.

V usage is TRBV2 and J usage is TRBJ2-7; the match to TRBD1 covers 8 bases. The J segment lost 4 bases and the V segment lost 6 bases, leaving 8 bases of the junction unmatched. CDR1 and CDR2 from the germline V gene are SNHLY and FYNNEI. This CDR3 is 14 amino acids long. The CDR3 bases are TGTGCCAGCAGATCCCAGGGGGCGAGTTACGAGCAGTACTTC. Translating gives CASRSQGASYEQYF.

The chain couples TRBV2 to TRBJ1-6; D is unclear. The V gene's germline CDR1 is SNHLY and CDR2 FYNNEI. V gave up 6 bases and J gave up 0 bases, with 9 bases separating them. The CDR3 is made up of 15 amino acids. CDR3 protein: CASSVSSSYNSPLHF. CDR3 coding DNA: TGTGCCAGCAGCGTCAGTAGCTCCTATAATTCACCCCTCCACTTT.